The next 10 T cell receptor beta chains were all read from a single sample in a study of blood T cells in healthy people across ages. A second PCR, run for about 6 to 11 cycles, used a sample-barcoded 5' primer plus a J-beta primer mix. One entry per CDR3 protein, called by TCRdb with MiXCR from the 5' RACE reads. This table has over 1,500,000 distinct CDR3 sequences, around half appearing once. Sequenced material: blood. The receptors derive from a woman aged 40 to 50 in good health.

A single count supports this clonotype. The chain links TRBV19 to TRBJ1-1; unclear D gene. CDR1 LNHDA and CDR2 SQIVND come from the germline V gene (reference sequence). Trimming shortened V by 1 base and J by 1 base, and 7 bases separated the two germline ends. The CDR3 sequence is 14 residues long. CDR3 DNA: TGTGCCAGTAGTATAGGAAGGGCGAACACTGAAGCTTTCTTT. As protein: CASSIGRANTEAFF.

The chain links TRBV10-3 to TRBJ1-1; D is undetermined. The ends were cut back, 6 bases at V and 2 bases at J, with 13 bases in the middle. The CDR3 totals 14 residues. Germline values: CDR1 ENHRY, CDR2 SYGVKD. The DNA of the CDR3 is TGTGCCATCAGACGTAAAGATAAAAACACTGAAGCTTTCTTT. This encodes CAIRRKDKNTEAFF.

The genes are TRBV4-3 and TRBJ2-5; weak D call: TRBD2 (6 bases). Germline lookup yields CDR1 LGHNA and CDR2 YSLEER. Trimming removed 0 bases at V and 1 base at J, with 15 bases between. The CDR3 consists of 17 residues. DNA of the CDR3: TGCGCCAGCAGCCAAGAGCGGGGCTACCCCGTCCAAGAGACCCAGTACTTC. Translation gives CASSQERGYPVQETQYF.

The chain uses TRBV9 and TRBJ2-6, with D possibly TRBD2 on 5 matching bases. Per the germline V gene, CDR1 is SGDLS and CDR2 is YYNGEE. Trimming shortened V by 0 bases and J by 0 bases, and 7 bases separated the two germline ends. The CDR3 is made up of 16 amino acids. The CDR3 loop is CASSVAGNSGANVLTF. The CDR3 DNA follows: TGTGCCAGCAGCGTAGCCGGGAACTCTGGGGCCAACGTCCTGACTTTC.

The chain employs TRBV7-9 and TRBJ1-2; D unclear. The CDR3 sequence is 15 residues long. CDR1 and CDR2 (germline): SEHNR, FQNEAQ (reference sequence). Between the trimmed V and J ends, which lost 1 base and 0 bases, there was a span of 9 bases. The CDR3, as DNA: TGTGCCAGCAGCTTAGGGTTGGGGTCTAACTATGGCTACACCTTC. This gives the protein CASSLGLGSNYGYTF.

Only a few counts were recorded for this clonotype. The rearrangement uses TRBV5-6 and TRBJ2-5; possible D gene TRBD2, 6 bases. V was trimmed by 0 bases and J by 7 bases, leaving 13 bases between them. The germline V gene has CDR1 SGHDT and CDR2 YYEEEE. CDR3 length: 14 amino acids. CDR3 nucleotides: TGTGCCAGCAGCTTGGCAACTAGCCATGGGACCCAGTACTTC. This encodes CASSLATSHGTQYF.

CDR3 residues: CASSDDSHNEQFF. The DNA for the CDR3 is TGTGCCAGCAGTGATGACAGTCACAATGAGCAGTTCTTC. This chain joins TRBV6-1 and TRBJ2-1; D perhaps matches TRBD1 (5 bases). This CDR3 has 13 residues. V lost 3 bases to trimming and J lost 5 bases, with 8 bases between them. CDR1 is MNHNS and CDR2 is SASEGT in the germline V gene.

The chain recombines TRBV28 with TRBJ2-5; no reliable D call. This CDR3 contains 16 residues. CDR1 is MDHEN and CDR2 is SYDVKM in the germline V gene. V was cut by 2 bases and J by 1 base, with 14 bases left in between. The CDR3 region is CASSLMLVPTQETQYF. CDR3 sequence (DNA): TGTGCCAGCAGTTTAATGTTAGTCCCAACCCAAGAGACCCAGTACTTC.

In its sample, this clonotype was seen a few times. This CDR3 is CASSVGEYGYTF. The CDR3 DNA is TGCGCCAGCAGCGTGGGGGAGTATGGCTACACCTTC. The chain joins TRBV5-1 to TRBJ1-2, with D possibly matching TRBD1 (5 bases). Between the trimmed V and J ends, which lost 4 bases and 5 bases, there was a span of 9 bases. The length of the CDR3 is 12 residues. Germline assignment: CDR1 SGHRS and CDR2 YFSETQ.

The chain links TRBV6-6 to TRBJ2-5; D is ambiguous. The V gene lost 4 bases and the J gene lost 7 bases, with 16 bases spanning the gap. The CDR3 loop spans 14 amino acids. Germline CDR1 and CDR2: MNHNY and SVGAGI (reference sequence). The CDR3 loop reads CASSFQETSGTQYF. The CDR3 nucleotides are TGTGCCAGCAGTTTCCAGGAGACTTCGGGGACCCAGTACTTC.